Listed below are T cell receptor beta chains from one sample, sequenced in a study of OX40 agonist ivuxolimab in advanced cancers. Assay: immunoSEQ multiplex PCR; the TCRdb copy retains only in-frame clones and omits some. The sample carries about 40,000 clones, around 87% recorded once. The source was CD4+ or CD8+ T cells sorted from blood, collected in a trial of the OX40 agonist ivuxolimab. These receptor sequences come from an adult with an advanced solid tumor such as melanoma, head and neck, liver or kidney cancer. Both conserved end residues are part of each CDR3. D genes are given only for firm matches. Not all rows give a size; the values are once, few, many and, for expanded clones, a class.

size	V	J	D	DNA	CDR3
NA	TRBV5-1	TRBJ1-2	NA	TGCGCCAGCAGCTTGGCCGATGGCTCGGACCTTTATGGCTACACCTTC	CASSLADGSDLYGYTF
NA	TRBV28	TRBJ1-1	NA	TGTGCCAGCAGTTTAAGGGTCAGGATGAACACTGAAGCTTTCTTT	CASSLRVRMNTEAFF
NA	TRBV4-3	TRBJ1-5	TRBD1	TGCGCCAGCAGCCAAGTGACAGGGGGCAATCAGCCCCAGCATTTT	CASSQVTGGNQPQHF
NA	TRBV28	TRBJ2-7	NA	TGTGCCAGCAGCTTGCCTAGACGTTCAGGCTACGAGCAGTACTTC	CASSLPRRSGYEQYF
NA	TRBV6-1	TRBJ1-5	NA	TGTGCCAGCAGACGAATTGAGGGCAATCAGCCCCAGCATTTT	CASRRIEGNQPQHF
NA	TRBV27	TRBJ1-5	TRBD1	TGTGCCAGCAGTAAAACCGGGACAGGGGCGTTAATCGGCAATCAGCCCCAGCATTTT	CASSKTGTGALIGNQPQHF
NA	TRBV27	TRBJ2-1	TRBD2	TGTGCCAGCGGGGGGGGTCCTATAAGCGAGCAGTTCTTC	CASGGGPISEQFF
once	TRBV2	TRBJ1-1	TRBD1	TGTGCCAGCATTCTAAAGGACAGGGGGCACACTGAAGCTTTCTTT	CASILKDRGHTEAFF
NA	TRBV5-1	TRBJ2-1	NA	TGCGCCAGCAGCTCGGGCTGGGGGAATGAGCAGTTCTTC	CASSSGWGNEQFF
few	TRBV28	TRBJ1-5	TRBD1	TGTGCCAGCAGTTTTGGGCCCTGGAGACAGGGGGCTTACAATCAGCCCCAGCATTTT	CASSFGPWRQGAYNQPQHF
few	TRBV7-9	TRBJ1-2	TRBD1	TGTGCCAGCAGCCCCCCCGGGGACAGGCAGGATGGCTACACCTTC	CASSPPGDRQDGYTF
NA	TRBV11-2	TRBJ2-7	TRBD2	TGTGCCAGCAGCTCGGTGGCGGGAGGGCCGGATGAGCAGTACTTC	CASSSVAGGPDEQYF
NA	TRBV7-9	TRBJ1-1	NA	TGTGCCAGCAGCCCCGGGACCCGAGATGGGGCTTTCTTT	CASSPGTRDGAFF
NA	TRBV19	TRBJ1-2	TRBD1	TGTGCCAGTAGATCGGACAGGGGCTCCTTCTATGGCTACACCTTC	CASRSDRGSFYGYTF
NA	TRBV7-2	TRBJ2-5	TRBD1	TGTGCCAGCAGCTTGACAGGGGCGGAGACCCAGTACTTC	CASSLTGAETQYF
once	TRBV7-9	TRBJ1-4	NA	TGTGCCAGCAGCCCGAGACAGGAGGATGAAAAACTGTTTTTT	CASSPRQEDEKLFF
NA	TRBV6-6	TRBJ1-1	NA	TGTGCCAGCAGAGTTGACACCCTTTTAGGTGAAGCTTTCTTT	CASRVDTLLGEAFF
medium-sized	TRBV19	TRBJ2-2	NA	TGTGCCAGTATAGAGGAGTCCGGGGAGCTGTTTTTT	CASIEESGELFF
NA	TRBV19	TRBJ2-1	NA	TGTGCCAGTAGTATCATAGGGCACAATGAGCAGTTCTTC	CASSIIGHNEQFF
NA	TRBV5-1	TRBJ2-1	TRBD2	TGCGCCAGCAGCTTGACTAGCGGGAACAATGAGCAGTTCTTC	CASSLTSGNNEQFF
NA	TRBV27	TRBJ2-2	NA	TGTGCCAGCAGTTTATTGGCCGCGAACACCGGGGAGCTGTTTTTT	CASSLLAANTGELFF
once	TRBV7-9	TRBJ2-7	TRBD2	TGTGCCAGCAGCTTGACTAGCGGGAGGGCCGAGCAGTACTTC	CASSLTSGRAEQYF
NA	TRBV6-5	TRBJ1-5	NA	TGTGCCAGCTCGAAGGGCAGCAATCAGCCCCAGCATTTT	CASSKGSNQPQHF
NA	TRBV5-5	TRBJ2-2	TRBD1	TGTGCCAGCAGCTTCGGGACAGGGTACACCGGGGAGCTGTTTTTT	CASSFGTGYTGELFF
NA	TRBV19	TRBJ2-3	NA	TGTGCCAGTAGTATGTGGTCGGGCACAGATACGCAGTATTTT	CASSMWSGTDTQYF
NA	TRBV6-5	TRBJ2-3	TRBD2	TGTGCCAGCAGGTCACTAGCGGGAGGCACAGATACGCAGTATTTT	CASRSLAGGTDTQYF
NA	TRBV4-3	TRBJ2-2	NA	TGCGCCAGCAGCCAAGATCATCCCTCCGGCGTCGGGGAGCTGTTTTTT	CASSQDHPSGVGELFF
NA	TRBV7-2	TRBJ2-5	TRBD2	TGTGCCAGCAGCCCTGCAGTGGGACTAGCAAAAGAGACCCAGTACTTC	CASSPAVGLAKETQYF
NA	TRBV7-9	TRBJ1-2	NA	TGTGCCAGCACCTCGACAGCCGTAAAAGCTAACTATGGCTACACCTTC	CASTSTAVKANYGYTF
few	TRBV7-6	TRBJ1-2	NA	TGTGCCAGCAGCATAGACAGTCGTGGCTACACCTTC	CASSIDSRGYTF
NA	TRBV27	TRBJ1-2	NA	TGTGCCAGCAGTTTATCGGTAACACAGACTAACTATGGCTACACCTTC	CASSLSVTQTNYGYTF
NA	TRBV5-4	TRBJ1-1	TRBD1	TGTGCCAGCAGCCAGACAGGGTGGCGTACTGAAGCTTTCTTT	CASSQTGWRTEAFF
NA	TRBV5-6	TRBJ1-2	NA	TGTGCCAGCAGCGACCCGCTGCAGGCAGACTATGGCTACACCTTC	CASSDPLQADYGYTF
NA	TRBV14	TRBJ2-3	NA	TGTGCCAGCAGCCAAGAAAACGCGTACTATGTCACAGATACGCAGTATTTT	CASSQENAYYVTDTQYF
NA	TRBV2	TRBJ2-5	TRBD2	TGTGCCAGCGTTGGGGAGGGGCAAGAGACCCAGTACTTC	CASVGEGQETQYF
once	TRBV6-5	TRBJ2-3	TRBD1	TGTGCCAGCAGTCCAACGACAGGGTCCACAGATACGCAGTATTTT	CASSPTTGSTDTQYF
NA	TRBV18	TRBJ2-5	NA	TGTGCCAGCTCTCCCGGGTACCAAGAGACCCAGTACTTC	CASSPGYQETQYF
NA	TRBV7-6	TRBJ2-7	NA	TGTGCCAGCAGCCTCGCCGGGGAGCAGTACTTC	CASSLAGEQYF
NA	TRBV10-1	TRBJ1-1	TRBD1	TGCGCCAGCAGTGATCCCGGGACAGGGGGCACTGAAGCTTTCTTT	CASSDPGTGGTEAFF
NA	TRBV9	TRBJ2-3	TRBD2	TGTGCCAGCAGCGTAGCCGGGGGGACTAGCGTCACAGATACGCAGTATTTT	CASSVAGGTSVTDTQYF
NA	TRBV4-1	TRBJ2-4	TRBD2	TGCGCCAGCAGCCCCATCATTACGGGGGGGCGGGCCAAAAACATTCAGTACTTC	CASSPIITGGRAKNIQYF
NA	TRBV15	TRBJ1-3	TRBD1	TGTGCCACCAGCATCGCAGGGGGCGGTGGAAACACCATATATTTT	CATSIAGGGGNTIYF
NA	TRBV6-5	TRBJ2-1	NA	TGTGCCAGCAGTTACTCTTTAGCGCCCGCTGAGCAGTTCTTC	CASSYSLAPAEQFF
NA	TRBV11-2	TRBJ1-3	NA	TGTGCCAGCAGCAACACAGTTGGAAACACCATATATTTT	CASSNTVGNTIYF
once	TRBV5-1	TRBJ1-1	NA	TGCGCCAGCCGCCGGAGCCCGAACACTGAAGCTTTCTTT	CASRRSPNTEAFF
NA	TRBV7-9	TRBJ2-7	NA	TGTGCCAGCAGGGCCCTTAACACGGGGCAGTACTTC	CASRALNTGQYF
NA	TRBV7-9	TRBJ1-1	TRBD1	TGTGCCAGCAGCTTAGTCGGGACAGGGGTGTTAAGCCTCAAGGCTTTCTTT	CASSLVGTGVLSLKAFF
NA	TRBV7-9	TRBJ1-1	NA	TGTGCCAGCAGCTTATCTATAGGGGTGGCTGAAGCTTTCTTT	CASSLSIGVAEAFF
NA	TRBV7-2	TRBJ2-3	NA	TGTGCCAGCAGCTTAGACACGGGCACAGATACGCAGTATTTT	CASSLDTGTDTQYF
NA	TRBV7-9	TRBJ2-5	NA	TGTGCCGGCCGGCGGGACAGCCACTTGTACCAAGAGACCCAGTACTTC	CAGRRDSHLYQETQYF
NA	TRBV7-9	TRBJ2-5	TRBD1	TGTGCCAGCAGCCCAACGGACAGGGGCTTAGGAGAGCAGTACTTC	CASSPTDRGLGEQYF
few	TRBV7-9	TRBJ2-1	NA	TGTGCCAGCACCGATAGCGGCCTCTCCTACAATGAGCAGTTCTTC	CASTDSGLSYNEQFF